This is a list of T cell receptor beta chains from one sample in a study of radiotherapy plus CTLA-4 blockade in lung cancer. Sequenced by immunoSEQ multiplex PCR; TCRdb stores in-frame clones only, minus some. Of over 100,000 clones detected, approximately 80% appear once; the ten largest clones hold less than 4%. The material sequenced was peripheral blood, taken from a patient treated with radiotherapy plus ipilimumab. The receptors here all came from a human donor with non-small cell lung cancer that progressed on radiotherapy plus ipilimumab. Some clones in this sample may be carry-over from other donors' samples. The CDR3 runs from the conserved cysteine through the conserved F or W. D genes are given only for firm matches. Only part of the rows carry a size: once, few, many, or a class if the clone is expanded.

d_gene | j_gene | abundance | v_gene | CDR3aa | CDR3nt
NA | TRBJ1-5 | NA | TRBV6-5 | CASSEVSEQPQHF | TGTGCCAGCAGTGAAGTGAGCGAACAGCCCCAGCATTTT
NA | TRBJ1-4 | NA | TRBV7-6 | CASSLTSTNEKLFF | TGTGCCAGCAGCTTAACATCAACTAATGAAAAACTGTTTTTT
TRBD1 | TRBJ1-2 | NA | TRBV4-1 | CASSQDVTTGGDFGYTF | TGCGCCAGCAGCCAAGATGTTACCACAGGGGGCGATTTTGGCTACACCTTC
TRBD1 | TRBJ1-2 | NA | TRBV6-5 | CASRPTQGAYGYTF | TGTGCCAGCAGGCCTACCCAGGGGGCCTATGGCTACACCTTC
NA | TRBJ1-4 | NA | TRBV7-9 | CASSSTGPTNEKLFF | TGTGCCAGCAGCTCCACGGGTCCCACTAATGAAAAACTGTTTTTT
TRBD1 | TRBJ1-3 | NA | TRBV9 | CASSVGQGASGNTIYF | TGTGCCAGCAGCGTTGGACAGGGGGCATCTGGAAACACCATATATTTT
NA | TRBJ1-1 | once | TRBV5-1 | CASSLVTANTEAFF | TGCGCCAGCAGCTTGGTCACAGCGAACACTGAAGCTTTCTTT
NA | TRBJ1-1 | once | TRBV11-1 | CASSLVPENTEAFF | TGTGCCAGCAGCTTAGTTCCCGAGAACACTGAAGCTTTCTTT
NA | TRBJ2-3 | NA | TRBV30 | CAWSVLRGSTDTQYF | TGTGCCTGGAGTGTACTGCGGGGTAGCACAGATACGCAGTATTTT
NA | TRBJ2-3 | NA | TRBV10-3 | CAISYRAATDTQYF | TGTGCCATCAGCTACAGGGCGGCGACAGATACGCAGTATTTT
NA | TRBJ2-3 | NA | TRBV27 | CASRPRGVGTDTQYF | TGTGCCAGCAGGCCAAGGGGGGTGGGCACAGATACGCAGTATTTT
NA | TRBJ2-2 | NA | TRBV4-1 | CASSQVGNTGELFF | TGCGCCAGCAGCCAAGTAGGGAACACCGGGGAGCTGTTTTTT
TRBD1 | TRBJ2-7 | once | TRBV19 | CASNPQLDRASYEQYF | TGTGCCAGTAATCCCCAGCTCGACAGGGCGTCCTACGAGCAGTACTTC
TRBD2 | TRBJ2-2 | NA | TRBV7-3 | CASSLFSGGNTGELFF | TGTGCCAGCAGCTTATTCAGCGGGGGTAACACCGGGGAGCTGTTTTTT
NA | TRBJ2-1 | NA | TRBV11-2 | CASSLTMTRGLALTNEQFF | TGTGCCAGCAGCTTAACGATGACACGGGGCCTAGCGTTAACCAATGAGCAGTTCTTC
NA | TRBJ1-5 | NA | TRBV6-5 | CASRKGGYQPQHF | TGTGCCAGCAGAAAAGGGGGGTATCAGCCCCAGCATTTT
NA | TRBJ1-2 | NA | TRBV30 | CAWSESNGGYTF | TGTGCCTGGAGTGAGAGTAACGGGGGCTACACCTTC
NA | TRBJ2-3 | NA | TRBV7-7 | CASSSGGPPDTQYF | TGTGCTAGCAGCTCCGGGGGGCCCCCAGATACGCAGTATTTT
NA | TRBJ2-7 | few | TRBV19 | CASSATGSPYEQYF | TGTGCCAGTAGCGCAACAGGGTCCCCCTACGAGCAGTACTTC
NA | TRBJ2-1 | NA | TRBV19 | CASSISRGYNEQFF | TGTGCCAGTAGTATCTCCAGAGGTTACAATGAGCAGTTCTTC
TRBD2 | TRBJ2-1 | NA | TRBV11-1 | CASSWEGREQFF | TGTGCCAGCAGTTGGGAGGGGAGAGAGCAGTTCTTC
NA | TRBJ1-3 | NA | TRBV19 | CASTMGPPPTIYF | TGTGCCAGTACCATGGGCCCGCCGCCCACCATATATTTT
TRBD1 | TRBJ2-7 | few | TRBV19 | CASSLGQGVHEQYF | TGTGCCAGTAGCCTGGGACAGGGAGTGCACGAGCAGTACTTC
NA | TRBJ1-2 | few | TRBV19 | CASSIGPEFYGYTF | TGTGCCAGTAGTATAGGACCCGAATTCTATGGCTACACCTTC
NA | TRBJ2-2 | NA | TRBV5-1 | CASSLAFGNTGELFF | TGCGCCAGCAGCTTGGCATTTGGTAACACCGGGGAGCTGTTTTTT
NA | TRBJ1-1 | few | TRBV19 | CASRWVEGTEAFF | TGTGCCAGTAGGTGGGTTGAAGGGACTGAAGCTTTCTTT
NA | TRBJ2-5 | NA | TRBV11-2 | CASSLSGFQETQYF | TGTGCCAGCAGCTTGAGCGGATTCCAAGAGACCCAGTACTTC
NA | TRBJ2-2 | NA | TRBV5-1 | CASSLVAGYTGELFF | TGCGCCAGCAGCTTGGTGGCGGGGTACACCGGGGAGCTGTTTTTT
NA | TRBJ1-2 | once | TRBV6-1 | CASSEAEIYGYTF | TGTGCCAGCAGTGAAGCGGAGATCTATGGTTACACCTTC
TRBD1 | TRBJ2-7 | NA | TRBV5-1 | CASSTTGEGEQYF | TGCGCCAGCAGCACGACAGGGGAAGGCGAGCAGTACTTC
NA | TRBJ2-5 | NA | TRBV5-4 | CASSFGGVKTQYF | TGTGCCAGCAGCTTTGGAGGGGTGAAGACCCAGTACTTC
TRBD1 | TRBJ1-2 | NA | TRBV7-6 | CASSQNRGLVYGYTF | TGTGCCAGCAGCCAGAACAGGGGGCTCGTCTATGGCTACACCTTC
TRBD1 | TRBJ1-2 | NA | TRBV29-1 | CSEATGQGGYTF | TGCAGCGAAGCGACAGGGCAGGGTGGCTACACCTTC
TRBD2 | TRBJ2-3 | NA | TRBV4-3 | CASSLTSRGGIDTQYF | TGCGCCAGCAGCCTTACCTCCCGGGGGGGAATAGATACGCAGTATTTT
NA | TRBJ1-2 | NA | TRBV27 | CASSLAWLAGSAGYTF | TGTGCCAGCAGTTTAGCCTGGTTGGCAGGGTCGGCCGGCTACACCTTC
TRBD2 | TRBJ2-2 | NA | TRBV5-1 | CASSGSGGATDGELFF | TGCGCCAGCAGCGGTAGCGGGGGGGCCACTGACGGGGAGCTGTTTTTT
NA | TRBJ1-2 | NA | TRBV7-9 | CASRGPNYGYTF | TGTGCCAGCAGAGGACCTAACTATGGCTACACCTTC
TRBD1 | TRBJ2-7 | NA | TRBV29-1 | CSVNLRDRTYEQYF | TGCAGCGTAAACCTCCGGGACAGAACCTACGAGCAGTACTTC
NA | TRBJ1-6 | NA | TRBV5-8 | CASSAGLRRDSPLHF | TGTGCCAGCAGCGCGGGACTCCGGAGAGATTCACCCCTCCACTTT
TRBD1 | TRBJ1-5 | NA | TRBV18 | CASSPNQGADQPQHF | TGTGCCAGCTCACCTAATCAGGGGGCGGATCAGCCCCAGCATTTT
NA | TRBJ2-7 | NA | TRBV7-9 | CASSLYSYYEQYF | TGTGCCAGCAGCTTATACAGTTACTACGAGCAGTACTTC
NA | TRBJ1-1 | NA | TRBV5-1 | CASSPSPMNTEAFF | TGCGCCAGCAGCCCCTCTCCTATGAACACTGAAGCTTTCTTT
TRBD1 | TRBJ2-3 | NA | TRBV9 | CASSETGGRTDTQYF | TGTGCCAGCAGCGAGACAGGGGGGAGGACAGATACGCAGTATTTT
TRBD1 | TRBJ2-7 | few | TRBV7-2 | CASSLGGTGGVPYEQYF | TGTGCCAGCAGCTTAGGCGGGACAGGGGGGGTGCCCTACGAGCAGTACTTC
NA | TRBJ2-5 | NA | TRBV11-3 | CASSQGGQETQYF | TGTGCCAGCAGTCAGGGGGGCCAAGAGACCCAGTACTTC
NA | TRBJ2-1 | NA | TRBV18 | CASSPSRRDNNEQFF | TGTGCCAGCTCACCCTCAAGGAGGGACAATAATGAGCAGTTCTTC
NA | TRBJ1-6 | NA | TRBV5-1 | CASSLTGMRNSPLHF | TGCGCCAGCAGCTTGACAGGGATGAGGAATTCACCCCTCCACTTT
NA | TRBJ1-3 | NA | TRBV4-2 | CASSQGSGAASGNTIYF | TGTGCCAGCAGCCAAGGGTCCGGGGCCGCCTCTGGAAACACCATATATTTT
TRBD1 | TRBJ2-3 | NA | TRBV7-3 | CASSPRGPIDTQYF | TGTGCCAGCAGCCCCAGGGGGCCTATCGATACGCAGTATTTT
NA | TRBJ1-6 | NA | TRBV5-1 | CASSLRQSYNSPLHF | TGCGCCAGCAGCTTGAGACAGTCCTATAATTCACCCCTCCACTTT
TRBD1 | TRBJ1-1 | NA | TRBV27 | CASRPNRGVGTEAFF | TGTGCCAGCAGACCTAACAGGGGTGTTGGGACTGAAGCTTTCTTT
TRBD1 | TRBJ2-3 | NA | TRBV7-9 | CASRPGQDTDTQYF | TGTGCCAGCAGACCAGGACAGGACACAGATACGCAGTATTTT
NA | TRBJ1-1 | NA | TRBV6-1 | CASSEARGAFF | TGTGCCAGCAGTGAAGCCCGGGGAGCTTTCTTT
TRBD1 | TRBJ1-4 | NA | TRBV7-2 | CASSLQGAREKLFF | TGTGCCAGCAGCCTACAGGGGGCGCGGGAAAAACTGTTTTTT
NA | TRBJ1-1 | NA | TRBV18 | CASSPGAGEDTEAFF | TGTGCCAGCTCACCAGGGGCAGGGGAGGACACTGAAGCTTTCTTT
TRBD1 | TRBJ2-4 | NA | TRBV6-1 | CASSESIGTDNKNIQYF | TGTGCCAGCAGTGAATCAATTGGGACAGATAACAAAAACATTCAGTACTTC
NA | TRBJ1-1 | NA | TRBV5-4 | CASSSRVFDTEAFF | TGTGCCAGCAGCTCCAGGGTGTTCGACACTGAAGCTTTCTTT